These T cell receptor beta chains were read from a single sample in a study of regulatory T cells in long-lasting Graves disease. TCRdb recomputed calls from the multiplex PCR reads with MiXCR, one row per CDR3 protein. The sample includes about 470,000 distinct CDR3 sequences, around 15% of them seen just once. The same sample was also studied in work on T cells in Graves' hyperthyroidism and ophthalmopathy.

The sample consisted of peripheral blood mononuclear cells (PBMCs), taken at new diagnosis, from a patient treated with antithyroid drugs. The receptors stem from a man aged 35 to 55 with Graves disease. CDR3s include the opening cysteine and the closing phenylalanine or tryptophan. Fields, in order: clone size, J gene, V gene, D gene, CDR3 protein, CDR3 DNA. The D gene is left open where the match is weak. The listing skips clone size in some rows; elsewhere it reads once, few, many or a size class.

NA | TRBJ2-1 | TRBV24-1 | TRBD1 | CATSDLNDRGNEQFF | TGTGCCACCAGTGATTTGAATGACAGGGGAAATGAGCAGTTCTTC
few | TRBJ2-7 | TRBV5-1 | TRBD1 | CASTNPGQKAEQYF | TGCGCCAGCACAAACCCGGGACAGAAGGCCGAGCAGTACTTC
many | TRBJ2-7 | TRBV28 | NA | CASRKQAGREQYF | TGTGCCAGCAGGAAACAAGCAGGGCGCGAGCAGTACTTC
many | TRBJ1-2 | TRBV30 | NA | CASVDRLYGYTF | TGTGCCTCCGTGGACAGACTCTATGGCTACACCTTC
NA | TRBJ2-6 | TRBV28 | NA | CASSPRMGGANVLTF | TGTGCCAGCAGTCCCCGGATGGGGGGGGCCAACGTCCTGACTTTC
NA | TRBJ1-3 | TRBV6-5 | TRBD1 | CASSYSTRGGNTIYF | TGTGCCAGCAGTTACTCGACCAGGGGGGGTAACACCATATATTTT
NA | TRBJ2-1 | TRBV27 | TRBD2 | CASSVRLAGVYNEQFF | TGTGCCAGCAGTGTTAGACTAGCGGGAGTCTACAATGAGCAGTTCTTC
many | TRBJ2-3 | TRBV5-1 | TRBD2 | CASSSGLAGGDTQYF | TGTGCCAGCAGCTCCGGACTAGCGGGAGGAGATACGCAGTATTTT
many | TRBJ2-1 | TRBV27 | NA | CASSPPRGSYNEQFF | TGTGCCAGCAGCCCGCCCCGAGGCTCCTACAATGAGCAGTTCTTC
few | TRBJ1-6 | TRBV27 | NA | CASSFTGLDSPLHF | TGTGCCAGCAGTTTTACGGGGTTGGATTCACCCCTCCACTTT
many | TRBJ2-2 | TRBV20-1 | TRBD2 | CSASPSGIARELFF | TGCAGTGCTAGCCCTAGCGGGATCGCTAGGGAGCTGTTTTTT
NA | TRBJ1-2 | TRBV12-3/TRBV12-4 | NA | CASSPGTSGYTF | TGTGCCAGCAGCCCCGGTACGTCTGGCTACACCTTC
many | TRBJ2-7 | TRBV2 | TRBD2 | CASSEGTSAYEQYF | TGTGCCAGCAGTGAGGGGACTAGCGCCTACGAGCAGTACTTC
many | TRBJ2-7 | TRBV5-8 | TRBD1 | CASSEDRDYEQYF | TGTGCCAGCAGCGAGGACAGGGACTACGAGCAGTACTTC
few | TRBJ1-1 | TRBV7-2 | NA | CASSRTAAWAFF | TGTGCCAGCAGTCGAACGGCAGCGTGGGCTTTCTTT
many | TRBJ2-5 | TRBV29-1 | NA | CSVDGGGRLETQYF | TGCAGCGTTGATGGGGGCGGGAGACTGGAGACCCAGTACTTC
NA | TRBJ2-4 | TRBV4-1 | NA | CASSQGVFTNIQYF | TGCGCCAGCAGCCAAGGTGTCTTCACAAACATTCAGTACTTC
many | TRBJ2-3 | TRBV11-2 | TRBD2 | CASSTPRERGGTDTQYF | TGTGCCAGCAGCACACCTCGCGAGCGGGGAGGAACAGATACGCAGTATTTT
few | TRBJ2-7 | TRBV27 | TRBD2 | CASSLGPGGGYEQYF | TGTGCCAGCAGTTTAGGGCCGGGAGGTGGTTACGAGCAGTACTTC